The clone carrying this T cell receptor (beta chain) was seen a few times. The entry originates in a study of T cell repertoires in cytomegalovirus infection. Germline V gene data show CDR1 as DFQATT and CDR2 as SNEGSKA (reference sequence). V was shortened by 1 base and J by 8 bases, with 11 bases between the two germline ends. The CDR3 totals 12 residues. TCRdb processed the reads anew with MiXCR; each CDR3 protein has one entry. Of 200,000 to 300,000 distinct CDR3 sequences listed, approximately 9.1% are singletons. The J gene is TRBJ1-2, the V gene TRBV20-1, with no clear D. This clonotype originated in a human donor in good health (CMV status not recorded). Some clones in this sample may be carry-over from other donors' samples. The sample comprised PBMCs. The CDR3 loop reads CSARVRLRGYTF. The CDR3 region has the DNA TGCAGTGCTAGAGTCAGGCTCCGAGGCTACACCTTC.